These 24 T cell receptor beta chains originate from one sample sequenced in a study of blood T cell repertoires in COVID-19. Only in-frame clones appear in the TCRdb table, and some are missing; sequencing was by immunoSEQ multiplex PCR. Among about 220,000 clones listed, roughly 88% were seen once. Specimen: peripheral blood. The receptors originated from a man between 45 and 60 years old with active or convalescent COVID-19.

In DNA form, the CDR3 reads TGCGCCAGCAGCTGGCGGCCGGGGGACCAAGAGACCCAGTACTTC. Translating it yields CASSWRPGDQETQYF. The rearrangement uses TRBV5-1 and TRBJ2-5, with TRBD2 as a possible D gene (6 bases). The V and J ends lost 3 bases and 0 bases respectively, with 12 bases between them. CDR3 length: 15 residues. Germline V gene data show CDR1 as SGHRS and CDR2 as YFSETQ.

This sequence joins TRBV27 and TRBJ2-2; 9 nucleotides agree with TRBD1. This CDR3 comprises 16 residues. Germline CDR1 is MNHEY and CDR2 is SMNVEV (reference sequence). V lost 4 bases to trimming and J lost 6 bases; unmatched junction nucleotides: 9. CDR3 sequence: CASSSLGTGWAGELFF. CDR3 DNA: TGTGCCAGCAGTTCGCTAGGGACAGGGTGGGCCGGGGAGCTGTTTTTT.

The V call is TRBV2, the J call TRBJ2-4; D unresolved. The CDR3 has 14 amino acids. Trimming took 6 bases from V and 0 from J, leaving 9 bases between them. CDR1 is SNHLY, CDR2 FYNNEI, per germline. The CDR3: CASRAELAKNIQYF. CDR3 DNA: TGTGCCAGCAGGGCGGAACTAGCCAAAAACATTCAGTACTTC.

The DNA for the CDR3 is TGCAGCATCTGGGCTGCAGATACGCAGTATTTT. This gives the protein CSIWAADTQYF. The rearrangement joins TRBV29-1 to TRBJ2-3, with no clear D. CDR1 is SQVTM, CDR2 ANQGSEA, per germline. CDR3 size: 11 residues. Deletions cut 8 bases from V and 4 bases from J, with 10 bases between.

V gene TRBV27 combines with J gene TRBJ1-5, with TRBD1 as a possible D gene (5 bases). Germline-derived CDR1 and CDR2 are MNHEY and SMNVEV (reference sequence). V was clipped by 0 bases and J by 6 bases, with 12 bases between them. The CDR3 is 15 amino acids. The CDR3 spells CASSLSGGMRQPQHF. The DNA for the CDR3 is TGTGCCAGCAGTTTATCGGGGGGAATGCGTCAGCCCCAGCATTTT.

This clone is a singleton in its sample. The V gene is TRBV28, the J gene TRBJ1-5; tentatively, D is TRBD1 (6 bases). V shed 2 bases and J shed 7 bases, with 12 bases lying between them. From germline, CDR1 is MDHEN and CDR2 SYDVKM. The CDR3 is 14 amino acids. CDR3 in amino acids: CASSLIQGTQPQHF. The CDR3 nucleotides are TGTGCCAGCAGTTTAATCCAGGGGACCCAGCCCCAGCATTTT.

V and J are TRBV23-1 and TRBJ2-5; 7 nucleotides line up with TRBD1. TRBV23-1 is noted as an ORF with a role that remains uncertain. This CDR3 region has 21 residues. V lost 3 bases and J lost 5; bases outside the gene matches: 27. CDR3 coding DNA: TGCGCCAGCAGTCAGTCCCGAGGACAGGCCCGCTCACTTGTTAATTTTGAGACCCAGTACTTC. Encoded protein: CASSQSRGQARSLVNFETQYF.

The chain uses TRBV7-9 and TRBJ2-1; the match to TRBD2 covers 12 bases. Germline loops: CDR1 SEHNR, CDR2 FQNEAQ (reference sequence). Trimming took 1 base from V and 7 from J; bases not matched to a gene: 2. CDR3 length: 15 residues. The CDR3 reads CASSLVTSGSNEQFF. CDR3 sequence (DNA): TGTGCCAGCAGCTTAGTGACTAGCGGGAGTAATGAGCAGTTCTTC. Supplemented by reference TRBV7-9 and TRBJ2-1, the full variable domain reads DTGVSQNPRHKITKRGQNVTFRCDPISEHNRLYWYRQTLGQGPEFLTYFQNEAQLEKSRLLSDRFSAERPKGSFSTLEIQRTEQGDSAMYLCASSLVTSGSNEQFFGPGTRLTVL.

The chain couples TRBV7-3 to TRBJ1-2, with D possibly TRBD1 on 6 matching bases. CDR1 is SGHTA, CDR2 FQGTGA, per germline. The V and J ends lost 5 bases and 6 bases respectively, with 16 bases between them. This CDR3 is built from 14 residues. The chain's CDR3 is CASSPLGGDDGYTF. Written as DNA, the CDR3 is TGTGCCAGCAGCCCCCTAGGGGGGGACGATGGCTACACCTTC.

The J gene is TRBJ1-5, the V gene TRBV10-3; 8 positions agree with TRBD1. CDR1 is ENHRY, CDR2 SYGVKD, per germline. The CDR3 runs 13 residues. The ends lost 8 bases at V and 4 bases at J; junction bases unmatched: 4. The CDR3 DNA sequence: TGTGCCATCGCAGGGGGCGAAAATCAGCCCCAGCATTTT. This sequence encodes CAIAGGENQPQHF.

As DNA, the CDR3 is TGTGCCACCAGTGTTCTAGGACAGGGAGCTCACTACGAGCAGTACTTC. It is translated as CATSVLGQGAHYEQYF. The rearrangement uses TRBV24-1 and TRBJ2-7, with 8 bases matching TRBD1. The CDR3 length is 16 residues. Unmatched junction bases numbered 11, after V lost 5 bases and J lost 3 bases. CDR1 and CDR2 from the germline V gene are KGHDR and SFDVKD.

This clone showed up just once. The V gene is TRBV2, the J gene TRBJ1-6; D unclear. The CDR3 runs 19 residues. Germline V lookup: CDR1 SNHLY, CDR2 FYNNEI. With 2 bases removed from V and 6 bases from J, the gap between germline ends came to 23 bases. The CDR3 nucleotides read TGTGCCAGCAGTGAACTACTCGGGAGCAGACAATTCGTTAATTCACCCCTCCACTTT. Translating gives CASSELLGSRQFVNSPLHF.

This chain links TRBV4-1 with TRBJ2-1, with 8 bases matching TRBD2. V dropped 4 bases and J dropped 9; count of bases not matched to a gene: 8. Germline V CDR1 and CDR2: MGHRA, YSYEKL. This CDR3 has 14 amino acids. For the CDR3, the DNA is TGCGCCAGCAGCCGTATTCGGGGGGGCGTTGAGCAGTTCTTC. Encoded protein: CASSRIRGGVEQFF.

As DNA, the CDR3 is TGTGCCAGCAGCCCCCGGGGGACAGGGGTGTCCACCGGGGAGCTGTTTTTT. This sequence encodes CASSPRGTGVSTGELFF. The chain employs TRBV9 and TRBJ2-2; TRBD1 matches 10 bases. The germline V gene has CDR1 SGDLS and CDR2 YYNGEE. With 4 bases clipped from V and 4 bases from J, the junction kept 10 bases outside the gene matches. CDR3 length: 17 residues.

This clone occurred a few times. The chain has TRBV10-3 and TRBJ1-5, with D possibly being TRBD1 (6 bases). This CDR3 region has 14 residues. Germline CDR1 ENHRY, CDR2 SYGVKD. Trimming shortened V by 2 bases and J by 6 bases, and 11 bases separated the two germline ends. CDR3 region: CAISEGGAAQPQHF. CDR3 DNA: TGTGCCATCAGTGAGGGGGGGGCGGCTCAGCCCCAGCATTTT.

The CDR3 nucleotides read TGTGCCAGGAACGAGCGGAGGGACACCATATATTTT. It translates to CARNERRDTIYF. V and J are TRBV19 and TRBJ1-3; D unresolved. From germline, CDR1 is LNHDA and CDR2 SQIVND (reference sequence). V was pared by 9 bases and J by 8 bases, with 14 bases between. CDR3 length: 12 amino acids.

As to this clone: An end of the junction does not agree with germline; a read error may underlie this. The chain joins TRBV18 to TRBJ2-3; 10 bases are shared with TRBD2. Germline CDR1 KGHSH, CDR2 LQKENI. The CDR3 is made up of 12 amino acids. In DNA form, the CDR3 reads TGTGCCAGCTCACCGGGACTAGCGCGCTCGGATTTT. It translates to CASSPGLARSDF.

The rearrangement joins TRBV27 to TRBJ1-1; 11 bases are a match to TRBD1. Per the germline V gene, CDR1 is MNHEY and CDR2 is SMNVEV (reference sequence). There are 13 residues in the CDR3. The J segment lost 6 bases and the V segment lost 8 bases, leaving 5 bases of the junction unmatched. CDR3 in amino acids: CASLDRGRAEAFF. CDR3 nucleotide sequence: TGTGCCAGCTTGGACAGGGGGCGGGCTGAAGCTTTCTTT.

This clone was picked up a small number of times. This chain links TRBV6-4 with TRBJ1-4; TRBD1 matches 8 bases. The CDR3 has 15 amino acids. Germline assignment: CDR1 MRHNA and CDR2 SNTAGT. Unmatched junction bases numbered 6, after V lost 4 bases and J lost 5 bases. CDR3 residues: CASSAGTGLNEKLFF. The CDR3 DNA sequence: TGTGCCAGCAGTGCGGGGACAGGTCTGAATGAAAAACTGTTTTTT.

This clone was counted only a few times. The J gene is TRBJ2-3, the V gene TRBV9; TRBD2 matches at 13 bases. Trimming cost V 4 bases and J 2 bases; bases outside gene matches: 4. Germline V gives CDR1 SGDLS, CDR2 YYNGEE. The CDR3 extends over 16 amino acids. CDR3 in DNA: TGTGCCAGCAGCAGGACTAGCGGGGGTGTCACAGATACGCAGTATTTT. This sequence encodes CASSRTSGGVTDTQYF. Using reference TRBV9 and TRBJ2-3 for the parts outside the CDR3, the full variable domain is DSGVTQTPKHLITATGQRVTLRCSPRSGDLSVYWYQQSLDQGLQFLIQYYNGEERAKGNILERFSAQQFPDLHSELNLSSLELGDSALYFCASSRTSGGVTDTQYFGPGTRLTVL.

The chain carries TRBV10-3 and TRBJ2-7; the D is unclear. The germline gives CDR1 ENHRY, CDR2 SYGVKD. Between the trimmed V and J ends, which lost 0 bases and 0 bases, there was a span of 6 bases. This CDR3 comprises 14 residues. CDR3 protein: CAISESYSSYEQYV. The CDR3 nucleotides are TGTGCCATCAGTGAGTCTTACAGCTCCTACGAGCAGTACGTC.

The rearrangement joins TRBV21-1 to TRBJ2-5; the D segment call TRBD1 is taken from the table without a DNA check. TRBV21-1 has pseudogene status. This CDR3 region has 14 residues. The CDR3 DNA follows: TGTGCCAGCAGCAAAAGAGGCAGGGAAGAGACCCAGTACTTC. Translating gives CASSKRGREETQYF.

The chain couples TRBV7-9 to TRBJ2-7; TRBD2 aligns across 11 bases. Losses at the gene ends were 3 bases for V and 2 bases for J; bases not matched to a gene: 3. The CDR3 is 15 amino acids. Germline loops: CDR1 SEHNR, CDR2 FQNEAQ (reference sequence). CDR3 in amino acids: CASSFTSGGPYEQYF. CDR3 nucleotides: TGTGCCAGCAGCTTCACTAGCGGGGGACCCTACGAGCAGTACTTC.

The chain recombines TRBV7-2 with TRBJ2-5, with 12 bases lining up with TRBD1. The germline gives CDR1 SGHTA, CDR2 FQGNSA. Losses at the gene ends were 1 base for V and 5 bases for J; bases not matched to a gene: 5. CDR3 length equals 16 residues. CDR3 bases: TGTGCCAGCAGCTTAGTAGGGACAGGGGGCGCTGAGACCCAGTACTTC. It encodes CASSLVGTGGAETQYF.